This T cell receptor (beta chain) came from a study of neurological immune-mediated disorders. Study conclusions and caveats: Expanded clones shared no CDR3 amino acid sequences across subjects, suggesting private repertoires in all groups.

The study built unsorted libraries from 2 million PBMCs kept at -80 C. The cDNA was synthesized by means of template-switch 5'RACE, which was carried out with 10-nucleotide random UMIs. TCRdb independently ran MiXCR on the 5' RACE reads; one entry per CDR3 protein. The sample holds over 45,000 distinct CDR3 sequences; under 30% are singletons and the top ten take more than 20%. Trimming removed 6 bases from V and 5 bases from J, with 13 bases in between. Germline CDR1 and CDR2: DFQATT and SNEGSKA (reference sequence). The CDR3 runs 13 residues. Comments on this clonotype: Its antigen is still unknown.

V is TRBV20-1 and J is TRBJ2-2, with TRBD1 as a possible D gene (5 bases). What was sequenced was PBMCs. This clonotype was obtained from a woman between 65 and 79 years old in good health. DNA of the CDR3: TGCAGTGCCTCCAGCTCAGGGACCGGGGAGCTGTTTTTT. This gives the protein CSASSSGTGELFF.